The clone carrying this T cell receptor (beta chain) was seen many times. The entry originates in a study of spatial heterogeneity in lung cancer. Study overall: Compared with alpha-chain sequences, beta-chain sequences were consistently detected in greater numbers.

The germline V gene encodes CDR1 SGDLS and CDR2 YYNGEE. The CDR3 is made up of 15 amino acids. Trimming stripped 1 base from V and 7 bases from J, with 12 bases between. TCRdb re-derived calls from the 5' RACE reads in MiXCR, one entry per CDR3 protein. The sample records fewer than 60,000 distinct CDR3 sequences, more than 6.5% being singletons. Time point reported: blood at routine non-recurrence follow-up after resection. The input material, whole RNA from tumor, nontumor lung or frozen PBMC, was sequenced unsorted. The sample consisted of PBMCs, taken at follow-up. The chain has TRBV9 and TRBJ1-6; no firm D call. This TCR was sampled from a female donor with early-stage non-small cell lung cancer. The CDR3 loop reads CASSVRQIGNSPLHF. As DNA, the CDR3 is TGTGCCAGCAGCGTACGGCAAATCGGAAATTCACCCCTCCACTTT.